This TCR beta chain was profiled in a study of T cell responses to AZD1222 COVID-19 vaccine. Looking at the study overall: Pooled together were second doses at about 4 or about 12 weeks.

Details on this clone: Its antigen remains unknown.

The protocol was immunoSEQ multiplex PCR, while the TCRdb copy is restricted to in-frame clones and leaves out a portion. The repertoire holds approximately 180,000 clones, with 75% to 90% as singletons. Study results and caveats: Donors skewed white British and female; clonal diversity was possibly underestimated. Increases in Spike-specific TCR breadth and depth were seen after two AZD1222 doses.

V trimming: 0 bases; J trimming: 6 bases; junction bases outside the gene matches: 17. Looked up from germline, CDR1 is SGHNT and CDR2 is YYREEE (reference sequence). This CDR3 contains 18 residues. The clonotype was recovered from an adult in good health. Specimen: peripheral blood, collected on day 0 of AZD1222 vaccination. The chain carries TRBV5-4 and TRBJ2-7, with TRBD2 matching 8 bases. Here the CDR3 reads CASSLAFVSGTGTGEQYF. The CDR3 DNA follows: TGTGCCAGCAGCTTGGCTTTTGTTAGCGGGACTGGAACGGGCGAGCAGTACTTC.